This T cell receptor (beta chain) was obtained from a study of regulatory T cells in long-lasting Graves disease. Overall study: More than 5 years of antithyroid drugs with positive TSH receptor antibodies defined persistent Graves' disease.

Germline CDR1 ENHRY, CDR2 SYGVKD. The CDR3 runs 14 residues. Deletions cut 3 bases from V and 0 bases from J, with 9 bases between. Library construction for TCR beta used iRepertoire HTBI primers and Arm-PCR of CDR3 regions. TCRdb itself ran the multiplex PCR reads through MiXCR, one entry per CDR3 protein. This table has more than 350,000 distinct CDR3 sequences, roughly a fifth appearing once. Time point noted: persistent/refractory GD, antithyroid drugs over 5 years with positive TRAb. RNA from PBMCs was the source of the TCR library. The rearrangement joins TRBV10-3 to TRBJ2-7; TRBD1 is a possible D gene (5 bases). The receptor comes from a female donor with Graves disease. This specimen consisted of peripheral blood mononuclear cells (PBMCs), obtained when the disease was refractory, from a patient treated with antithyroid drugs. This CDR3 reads CAISDSDSSYEQYF. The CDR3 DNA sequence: TGTGCCATCAGTGATTCCGACAGCTCCTACGAGCAGTACTTC.